This passage covers 7 T cell receptor beta chains from one sample sequenced in a study of beta chain features in type 1 diabetes. Overall study results and limits: Researchers report that Type 1 diabetes patients had moderately but significantly shorter TCRB CDR3s across all four CD4+ subsets.

Sequenced material consisted of expressed TCRB transcripts (all of the isolated RNA was reverse transcribed). The data were produced by immunoSEQ multiplex PCR, yet TCRdb's version contains in-frame clones alone and is incomplete. The table has about 340,000 clones, roughly 12% seen once. Their antigens are not known. The sample was naive CD4+ T cells from blood. The source of these receptors is a woman under 30 with type 1 diabetes.

This clone turned up a few times. The identical CDR3 is also encoded by other nucleotide sequences in the sample. The chain is built from TRBV5-1 and TRBJ1-2; D is unclear. The CDR3 has 12 residues. Germline V gives CDR1 SGHRS, CDR2 YFSETQ. V was cut by 0 bases and J by 4 bases, with 4 bases left in between. DNA for the CDR3: TGCGCCAGCAGCTTGGACAGCTATGGCTACACCTTC. Translated: CASSLDSYGYTF.

This clone occurred a few times. The J gene is TRBJ1-5, the V gene TRBV2; 8 bases map to TRBD1. The germline gives CDR1 SNHLY, CDR2 FYNNEI. This CDR3 has 14 residues. The ends lost 4 bases at V and 7 bases at J; junction bases unmatched: 6. The CDR3 sequence: CASSGTGKVQPQHF. The CDR3 DNA reads TGTGCCAGCAGTGGGACAGGGAAAGTACAGCCCCAGCATTTT.

The J gene is TRBJ1-2, the V gene TRBV18; D ambiguous. The germline V gene has CDR1 KGHSH and CDR2 LQKENI. Trimming stripped 3 bases from V and 6 bases from J, with 5 bases between. CDR3 length: 11 amino acids. The chain's CDR3 is CASSPSDGYTF. The CDR3 DNA sequence: TGTGCCAGCTCACCCAGCGATGGCTACACCTTC.

This clone was recorded a few times. This chain uses TRBV19 with TRBJ2-5; D is ambiguous. V was shortened by 9 bases and J by 2 bases, with 13 bases between the two germline ends. CDR1 is LNHDA, CDR2 SQIVND, per germline (reference sequence). This CDR3 is built from 13 residues. DNA for the CDR3: TGTGCCAGCCGAGGCAGCGAACAAGAGACCCAGTACTTC. This encodes CASRGSEQETQYF.

V is TRBV7-9 and J is TRBJ2-7; TRBD1 aligns across 10 bases. Losses at the gene ends were 5 bases for V and 0 bases for J; bases not matched to a gene: 13. The CDR3 consists of 18 residues. The germline V gene encodes CDR1 SEHNR and CDR2 FQNEAQ (reference sequence). The CDR3 spells CASSRGTGARWSSYEQYV. The CDR3 nucleotides are TGTGCCAGCAGCCGGGGGACAGGGGCTCGATGGAGCTCCTACGAGCAGTACGTC.

The gene calls are TRBV5-1 and TRBJ2-1; 12 bases agree with TRBD2. The CDR3 is 16 residues long. With 0 bases clipped from V and 7 bases from J, the junction kept 5 bases outside the gene matches. Looked up from germline, CDR1 is SGHRS and CDR2 is YFSETQ. In DNA, the CDR3 is TGCGCCAGCAGCTTGGAGACTAGCGGGAGTCGGAATGAGCAGTTCTTC. As protein: CASSLETSGSRNEQFF.

This sequence joins TRBV30 and TRBJ1-4, with D hard to call. This CDR3 is 14 amino acids long. Germline CDR1 reads GTSNPN; CDR2 reads SVGIG (reference sequence). V gave up 0 bases and J gave up 6 bases, with 11 bases separating them. CDR3 in DNA: TGTGCCTGGAGTGTACGTTATCGGGATGAAAAACTGTTTTTT. This codes for CAWSVRYRDEKLFF.